These T cell receptor beta chains were read from a single sample in a study of blood T cell repertoires in COVID-19. Assay: immunoSEQ multiplex PCR; the TCRdb copy retains only in-frame clones and omits some. The table includes 140,000 to 150,000 clones, approximately 78% detected once. Sequenced material: peripheral blood. The receptors here all came from a human donor with acute or convalescent COVID-19. The donor label of this sample is uncertain. The CDR3 runs from the conserved cysteine through the conserved F or W. D genes are given only for firm matches. A clone size is listed for some rows: how often the clone was seen (once, few, many), or a class if it is expanded.

V gene	D gene	clone size	J gene	CDR3 protein	CDR3 DNA
TRBV4-1	.	.	TRBJ1-4	CASSQIRDKGIFATNEKLFF	TGCGCCAGCAGCCAAATTCGGGACAAGGGAATCTTTGCAACTAATGAAAAACTGTTTTTT
TRBV28	.	.	TRBJ1-1	CASTYGHRAFF	TGTGCCAGCACCTATGGACACCGGGCTTTCTTT
TRBV11-2	TRBD1	.	TRBJ1-1	CASSLLSGQGNTEAFF	TGTGCCAGCAGCTTATTGTCCGGACAGGGGAACACTGAAGCTTTCTTT
TRBV9	TRBD1	.	TRBJ1-1	CASSAQGANTEAFF	TGTGCCAGCAGCGCGCAGGGGGCGAACACTGAAGCTTTCTTT
TRBV9	TRBD1	.	TRBJ2-1	CASRKGTGSYNEQFF	TGTGCCAGCAGGAAGGGGACAGGGTCCTACAATGAGCAGTTCTTC
TRBV18	.	.	TRBJ1-2	CASSLGGVNYGYTF	TGTGCCAGCTCACTGGGAGGGGTCAACTATGGCTACACCTTC
TRBV30	.	.	TRBJ1-6	CAWSEAARSSYNSPLHF	TGTGCCTGGAGTGAGGCGGCTCGGAGCTCCTATAATTCACCCCTCCACTTT
TRBV3-1/TRBV3-2	.	few	TRBJ1-2	CASSQGHGYTF	TGTGCCAGCAGCCAAGGGCATGGCTACACCTTC
TRBV11-3	.	few	TRBJ1-1	CASSLDGGGRNTEAFF	TGTGCCAGCAGCTTAGATGGGGGCGGGCGTAACACTGAAGCTTTCTTT
TRBV15	TRBD1	few	TRBJ1-1	CATSRVGQGNTEAFF	TGTGCCACCAGCAGAGTGGGACAGGGCAACACTGAAGCTTTCTTT
TRBV4-1	.	.	TRBJ2-7	CASSQFPGDSSYEQYF	TGCGCCAGCAGCCAATTCCCGGGAGACAGCTCCTACGAGCAGTACTTC
TRBV5-5	.	few	TRBJ1-5	CASSRDRNQPQHF	TGTGCCAGCAGCCGAGATCGGAATCAGCCCCAGCATTTT
TRBV6-5	.	.	TRBJ2-7	CASSPNSASYEQYF	TGTGCCAGCAGCCCAAACAGTGCCTCCTACGAGCAGTACTTC
TRBV21-1	.	.	TRBJ1-5	CASSKAGQGVNQPQHF	TGTGCCAGCAGCAAAGCCGGACAGGGGGTAAATCAGCCCCAGCATTTT
TRBV10-3	TRBD1	.	TRBJ2-6	CAISERQGAKSSGANVLTF	TGTGCCATCAGTGAGAGGCAGGGGGCGAAAAGCTCTGGGGCCAACGTCCTGACTTTC
TRBV13	TRBD2	.	TRBJ2-5	CASSLTRGGETQYF	TGTGCCAGCAGCTTAACTCGGGGGGGAGAGACCCAGTACTTC
TRBV11-2	.	.	TRBJ2-7	CASSPSRVESYEQYF	TGTGCCAGCAGCCCTAGTCGGGTAGAGAGCTACGAGCAGTACTTC
TRBV29-1	.	.	TRBJ2-1	CSVVRRSYNEQFF	TGCAGCGTTGTTCGGCGGTCCTACAATGAGCAGTTCTTC
TRBV19	TRBD1	.	TRBJ1-4	CASSLDRANEKLFF	TGTGCCAGTAGTCTGGACAGGGCTAATGAAAAACTGTTTTTT
TRBV7-6	.	once	TRBJ1-6	CASSARTESSYNSPLHF	TGTGCCAGCAGCGCCCGGACAGAGAGCTCCTATAATTCACCCCTCCACTTT
TRBV10-1	.	.	TRBJ1-1	CASSGQAEAFF	TGCGCCAGCAGTGGCCAAGCAGAAGCTTTCTTT
TRBV6-5	.	once	TRBJ1-1	CASSYRQIENTEAFF	TGTGCCAGCAGTTACCGACAGATAGAGAACACTGAAGCTTTCTTT
TRBV9	.	.	TRBJ2-6	CASSVRDGGAGANVLTF	TGTGCCAGCAGCGTCCGGGACGGAGGGGCCGGGGCCAACGTCCTGACTTTC
TRBV29-1	TRBD1	.	TRBJ1-2	CSCQGGQGYYGYTF	TGCAGTTGCCAGGGGGGACAGGGGTACTATGGCTACACCTTC
TRBV6-1	TRBD2	.	TRBJ2-7	CASSETGLQTYEQYF	TGTGCCAGCAGTGAGACGGGACTACAAACCTACGAGCAGTACTTC
TRBV2	.	.	TRBJ1-3	CASRPGTLGNTIYF	TGTGCCAGCAGGCCCGGGACACTCGGAAACACCATATATTTT
TRBV6-1	TRBD1	.	TRBJ1-2	CASSWRTGHGGYTF	TGTGCCAGCAGTTGGAGGACAGGGCACGGTGGCTACACCTTC
TRBV18	TRBD1	few	TRBJ2-6	CASSLAGTESSGANVLTF	TGTGCCAGCTCACTGGCCGGGACAGAAAGTTCTGGGGCCAACGTCCTGACTTTC
TRBV3-1/TRBV3-2	.	few	TRBJ1-3	CASSQDQMPGNTIYF	TGTGCCAGCAGCCAAGATCAGATGCCTGGAAACACCATATATTTT
TRBV9	.	once	TRBJ1-1	CASSTVNTEAFF	TGTGCCAGCAGCACGGTGAACACTGAAGCTTTCTTT
TRBV7-2	.	many	TRBJ1-3	CASSLVGRGAAGNTIYF	TGTGCCAGCAGCTTAGTCGGTCGGGGGGCAGCTGGAAACACCATATATTTT
TRBV11-2	.	.	TRBJ2-1	CASSLSGNEQFF	TGTGCCAGCAGCTTGTCCGGCAATGAGCAGTTCTTC
TRBV7-9	TRBD2	.	TRBJ2-5	CASIQTTSGYQETQYF	TGTGCCAGCATCCAGACGACTAGCGGTTACCAAGAGACCCAGTACTTC
TRBV6-2/TRBV6-3	TRBD1	.	TRBJ1-5	CASSSNRGTHQPQHF	TGTGCCAGCAGTTCAAACAGGGGAACGCATCAGCCCCAGCATTTT
TRBV2	TRBD1	.	TRBJ2-7	CASSEVDRALYEQYF	TGTGCCAGCAGTGAAGTGGACAGGGCTCTCTACGAGCAGTACTTC
TRBV11-2	TRBD2	once	TRBJ2-5	CASSDAGWASGAGTQYF	TGTGCCAGCAGCGACGCCGGTTGGGCTAGCGGGGCGGGGACCCAGTACTTC
TRBV24-1	.	.	TRBJ1-2	CATSAKTTRPIYGYTF	TGTGCCACCAGTGCAAAGACAACCCGCCCAATCTATGGCTACACCTTC
TRBV2	TRBD1	.	TRBJ1-6	CASSPRQGAQGSPLHF	TGTGCCAGCAGTCCCCGACAGGGGGCGCAGGGTTCACCCCTCCACTTT
TRBV7-2	TRBD2	.	TRBJ2-1	CASRPGGLYNNEQFF	TGTGCCAGCCGCCCGGGGGGTCTCTACAACAATGAGCAGTTCTTC
TRBV9	.	.	TRBJ1-2	CASSPTDYGYTF	TGTGCCAGCAGCCCGACAGACTATGGCTACACCTTC
TRBV7-9	.	.	TRBJ1-1	CASSQEGDTEAFF	TGTGCCAGCAGCCAAGAGGGTGACACTGAAGCTTTCTTT
TRBV11-2	.	.	TRBJ1-1	CASSFLAVNTEAFF	TGTGCCAGCAGCTTCTTGGCGGTCAACACTGAAGCTTTCTTT
TRBV18	.	.	TRBJ2-6	CASSLASGANVLTF	TGTGCCAGCTCATTGGCCTCTGGGGCCAACGTCCTGACTTTC
TRBV7-2	TRBD2	.	TRBJ2-1	CASSLEAGYYNEQFF	TGTGCCAGCAGCTTAGAAGCGGGGTATTACAATGAGCAGTTCTTC
TRBV19	.	.	TRBJ1-5	CASRLGRLEYSNQPQHF	TGTGCCAGTAGGCTTGGTCGTTTGGAGTATAGCAATCAGCCCCAGCATTTT
TRBV10-3	TRBD1	.	TRBJ1-2	CAISEGLKTGSGYTF	TGTGCCATCAGTGAGGGACTAAAGACAGGGTCTGGCTACACCTTC
TRBV7-6	TRBD2	.	TRBJ2-2	CASSPREGRATGELFF	TGTGCCAGCAGCCCCCGGGAGGGGCGGGCCACCGGGGAGCTGTTTTTT
TRBV4-2	.	.	TRBJ1-2	CASSPSDKSSGYGYTF	TGTGCCAGCAGCCCCTCCGACAAATCTTCGGGGTATGGCTACACCTTC
TRBV12-5	.	.	TRBJ1-3	CASAPSGNTIYF	TGTGCTAGTGCCCCATCTGGAAACACCATATATTTT
TRBV25-1	TRBD1	.	TRBJ1-4	CASSPGQAAEKLFF	TGTGCCAGCAGCCCGGGACAGGCGGCTGAAAAACTGTTTTTT
TRBV4-2	TRBD2	.	TRBJ2-7	CASSQALLANSYEQYF	TGTGCCAGCAGCCAAGCCCTACTAGCGAACTCCTACGAGCAGTACTTC
TRBV19	TRBD2	.	TRBJ2-1	CASSPGRIAGGGEQFF	TGTGCCAGTAGTCCGGGCCGGATAGCGGGGGGAGGTGAGCAGTTCTTC
TRBV5-1	.	.	TRBJ1-1	CASSSSAGGTEAFF	TGCGCCAGCAGCTCATCAGCCGGAGGGACTGAAGCTTTCTTT
TRBV7-8	TRBD2	.	TRBJ2-1	CASSPALAGGVYDSYNEQFF	TGTGCCAGCAGCCCAGCCCTAGCGGGGGGGGTTTATGACTCCTACAATGAGCAGTTCTTC
TRBV7-9	.	.	TRBJ1-1	CASSLMQATEAFF	TGTGCCAGCAGCTTAATGCAGGCTACTGAAGCTTTCTTT
TRBV7-9	.	.	TRBJ1-4	CASSLLGGEKLFF	TGTGCCAGCAGCTTATTGGGAGGTGAAAAACTGTTTTTT
TRBV2	.	.	TRBJ1-1	CASTAQATTEAFF	TGTGCCAGCACCGCCCAGGCAACCACTGAAGCTTTCTTT
TRBV3-1/TRBV3-2	.	.	TRBJ1-4	CASSRRGESNEKLFF	TGTGCCAGCAGCCGCCGCGGGGAATCTAATGAAAAACTGTTTTTT
TRBV6-5	TRBD1	.	TRBJ1-2	CASRPMTGFSYGYTF	TGTGCCAGCAGGCCTATGACAGGGTTCAGCTATGGCTACACCTTC